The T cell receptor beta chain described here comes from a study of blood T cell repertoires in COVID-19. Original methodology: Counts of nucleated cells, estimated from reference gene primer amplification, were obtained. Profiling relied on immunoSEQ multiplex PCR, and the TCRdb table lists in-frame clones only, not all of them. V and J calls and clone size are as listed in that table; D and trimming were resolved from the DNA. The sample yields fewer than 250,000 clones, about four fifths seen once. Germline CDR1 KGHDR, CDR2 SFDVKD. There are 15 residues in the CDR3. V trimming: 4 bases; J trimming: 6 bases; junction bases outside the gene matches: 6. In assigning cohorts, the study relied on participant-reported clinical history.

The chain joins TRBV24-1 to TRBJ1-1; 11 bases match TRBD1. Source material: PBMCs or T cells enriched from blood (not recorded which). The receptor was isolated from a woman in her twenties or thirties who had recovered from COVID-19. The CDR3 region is CATSEGQGARAEAFF. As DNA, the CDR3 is TGTGCCACCAGTGAAGGACAGGGGGCAAGGGCTGAAGCTTTCTTT.